The clone carrying this T cell receptor (beta chain) was detected only once. In the source study's methods: Scientists estimated how many nucleated cells there were by amplifying reference gene primers. The data were produced by immunoSEQ multiplex PCR, yet TCRdb's version contains in-frame clones alone and is incomplete. D and trimming come from the DNA, and the V and J calls and clone size come from that table. The sample has nearly 200,000 clones; less than 90% are singletons. This CDR3 region has 17 residues. V lost 6 bases and J lost 4, with 22 bases in between. Germline-derived CDR1 and CDR2 are MDHEN and SYDVKM. The data stem from a study of blood T cell repertoires in COVID-19. Study-wide background: Acute and convalescent COVID-19 samples came from the United States, Italy and Spain. In each case, the material was cDNA or gDNA derived from T cells, B-cell-depleted T cells, or PBMCs.

The J gene is TRBJ1-5, the V gene TRBV28, with D maybe TRBD1 (6 bases). Material for sequencing was peripheral blood. The receptor comes from a woman aged 65 to 85 with acute or convalescent COVID-19. The CDR3 loop is CASRLPVSGTSNQPQHF. For the CDR3, the DNA is TGTGCCAGCAGGCTACCAGTTAGCGGGACAAGTAATCAGCCCCAGCATTTT. The whole variable domain, filled in from reference TRBV28 and TRBJ1-5, reads DVKVTQSSRYLVKRTGEKVFLECVQDMDHENMFWYRQDPGLGLRLIYFSYDVKMKEKGDIPEGYSVSREKKERFSLILESASTNQTSMYLCASRLPVSGTSNQPQHFGDGTRLSIL.